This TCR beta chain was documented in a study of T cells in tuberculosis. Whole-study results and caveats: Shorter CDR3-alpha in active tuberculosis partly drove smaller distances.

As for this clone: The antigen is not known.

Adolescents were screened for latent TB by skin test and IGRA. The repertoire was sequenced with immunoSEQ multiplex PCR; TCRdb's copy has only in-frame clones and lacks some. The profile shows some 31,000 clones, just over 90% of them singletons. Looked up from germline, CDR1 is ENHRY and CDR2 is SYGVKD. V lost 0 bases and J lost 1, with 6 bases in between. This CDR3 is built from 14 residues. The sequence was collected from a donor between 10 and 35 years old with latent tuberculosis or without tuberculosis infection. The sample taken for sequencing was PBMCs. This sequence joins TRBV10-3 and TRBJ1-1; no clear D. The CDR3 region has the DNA TGTGCCATCAGTGAGTCGAGCAAGAACACTGAAGCTTTCTTT. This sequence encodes CAISESSKNTEAFF.